This T cell receptor beta chain was sequenced in a study of shared clonotypes between healthy human individuals. Background on the study: Participating donors consisted of two women and a few men aged 18 to 49. Findings and caveats of the study: The low donor count limited represented genetic and exposure-history diversity.

CD45RO-negative, CCR7-positively selected cells formed the naive CD8 fraction, excluding terminally differentiated effector memory CD45RA+ cells. Every donor, a Caucasian adult, lived in Nashville, Tennessee. This CDR3 contains 18 residues. V was clipped by 0 bases and J by 10 bases, with 25 bases between them. In germline, CDR1 is SEHNR, CDR2 FQNEAQ (reference sequence). TCRdb's table, derived via immunoSEQ multiplex PCR, lists solely in-frame clones and lacks some. Found here are some 1,900,000 clones, less than 95% of them singletons; the top ten hold 1.2%. A remark on this clone: Its antigen is currently unknown.

V usage is TRBV7-9 and J usage is TRBJ2-4; D assignment may be TRBD1 or TRBD2 (6 bases each). The specimen sequenced was naive CD8+ T cells sorted from blood. The sequence was collected from a man aged 18 to 35 in good health. The DNA of the CDR3 is TGTGCCAGCAGCTTAGCTAGGACAGAGGAGGGGAAAAAAGGTATTCAGTACTTC. It specifies CASSLARTEEGKKGIQYF. The variable domain in full, with the rest retrieved from reference TRBV7-9 and TRBJ2-4, is DTGVSQNPRHKITKRGQNVTFRCDPISEHNRLYWYRQTLGQGPEFLTYFQNEAQLEKSRLLSDRFSAERPKGSFSTLEIQRTEQGDSAMYLCASSLARTEEGKKGIQYFGAGTRLSVL.